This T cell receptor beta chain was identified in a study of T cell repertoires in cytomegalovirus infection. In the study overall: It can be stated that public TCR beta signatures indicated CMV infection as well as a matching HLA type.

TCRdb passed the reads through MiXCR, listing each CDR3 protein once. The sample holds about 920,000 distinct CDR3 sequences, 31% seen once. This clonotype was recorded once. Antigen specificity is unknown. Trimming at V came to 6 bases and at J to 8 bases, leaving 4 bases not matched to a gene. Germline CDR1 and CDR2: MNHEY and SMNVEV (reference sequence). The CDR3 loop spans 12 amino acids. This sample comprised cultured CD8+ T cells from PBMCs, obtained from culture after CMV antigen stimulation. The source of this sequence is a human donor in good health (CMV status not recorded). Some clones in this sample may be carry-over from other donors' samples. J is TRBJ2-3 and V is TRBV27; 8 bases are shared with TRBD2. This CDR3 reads CASSFSGGTQYF. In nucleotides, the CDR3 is TGTGCCAGCAGCTTCAGCGGGGGTACGCAGTATTTT.